This passage covers 11 T cell receptor beta chains from one sample sequenced in a study of T cells in Graves' hyperthyroidism and ophthalmopathy. Researchers took RNA transcripts and amplified the TCR beta CDR3 regions from them. Using the HTBI primer set, a first-round RT-PCR was run on the TCR CDR3. TCRdb reprocessed the multiplex PCR reads with MiXCR, giving one entry per CDR3 protein. In the table there are some 270,000 distinct CDR3 sequences, 13% of which are singletons. What was sequenced was blood. These TCRs come from a woman aged 25 to 39 with Graves' hyperthyroidism that later progressed to Graves' ophthalmopathy.

This clonotype was recorded many times. The chain uses TRBV27 and TRBJ1-1; D perhaps matches TRBD1 (6 bases). Germline CDR1 and CDR2: MNHEY and SMNVEV (reference sequence). V was clipped by 6 bases and J by 5 bases, with 13 bases between them. This CDR3 comprises 13 residues. The CDR3 coding sequence is TGTGCCAGCAGCGTTTCAGGGGCTACTGAAGCTTTCTTT. Its translation: CASSVSGATEAFF.

The V and J genes are TRBV30 and TRBJ2-7; maybe TRBD1 (6 bases). Trimming shortened V by 5 bases and J by 5 bases, and 16 bases separated the two germline ends. The CDR3 covers 13 residues. Germline-derived CDR1 and CDR2 are GTSNPN and SVGIG (reference sequence). CDR3 region: CAWQGTNRDEQYF. CDR3 nucleotides: TGTGCCTGGCAGGGGACAAATAGGGACGAGCAGTACTTC.

A word on this clonotype: A much larger clone lies one base from this, so it may be a read error. This chain links TRBV3-2 with TRBJ2-7; the DNA was not compared with TRBD1, the D call given in the table. TRBV3-2 is designated a pseudogene. The CDR3 has 14 amino acids. The CDR3, as DNA: TGTGCCAGCAGCCACCGGGACAGGCTGTGGGAGCAGTACTTC. This gives the protein CASSHRDRLWEQYF.

This clonotype was seen ten or more times. The chain carries TRBV5-1 and TRBJ2-7; unclear D gene. V was cut by 4 bases and J by 0 bases, with 14 bases left in between. This CDR3 is built from 15 residues. Germline CDR1 and CDR2: SGHRS and YFSETQ. CDR3 in amino acids: CASSALGTSSYEQYF. CDR3 nucleotide sequence: TGCGCCAGCAGCGCCCTCGGTACGAGCTCCTACGAGCAGTACTTC.

This clonotype appeared many times. The chain couples TRBV18 to TRBJ2-5; the D is unclear. Trimming stripped 3 bases from V and 1 base from J, with 9 bases between. Germline lookup yields CDR1 KGHSH and CDR2 LQKENI. This CDR3 has 14 residues. For the CDR3, the DNA is TGTGCCAGCTCACCGAGCGAAGCCCAAGAGACCCAGTACTTC. Translated: CASSPSEAQETQYF.

This clonotype was seen more than once but under ten times. The chain carries TRBV5-8 and TRBJ1-5; TRBD1 matches at 8 bases. This CDR3 is built from 17 residues. Germline V gives CDR1 SGHTS, CDR2 YDEGEE. V gave up 4 bases and J gave up 0 bases; unmatched junction bases: 9. CDR3 region: CASSEGQAIYSNQPQHF. The CDR3 DNA sequence: TGTGCCAGCAGCGAGGGACAGGCGATTTATAGCAATCAGCCCCAGCATTTT.

This sequence joins TRBV30 and TRBJ2-1; 9 nucleotides match TRBD1. The DNA end favors TRBJ2-7, so the J call may be wrong. The CDR3 totals 12 residues. CDR1 GTSNPN and CDR2 SVGIG come from the germline V gene (reference sequence). In nucleotides, the CDR3 is TGTGCCTGGAGTACAGGGGGCTATGAGCAGTACTTC. Protein sequence: CAWSTGGYEQYF.

This clonotype was seen at least ten times. The chain couples TRBV12-3 or TRBV12-4 to TRBJ1-3; D is undetermined. The ends were cut back, 6 bases at V and 7 bases at J, with 13 bases in the middle. CDR3 length: 13 residues. Written as DNA, the CDR3 is TGTGCCAGCAGGTCGGACTACGCCAACACCATATATTTT. Translating it yields CASRSDYANTIYF.

The sample holds many counts of this clonotype. The chain carries TRBV20-1 and TRBJ2-7, with 7 bases identical to TRBD2. V lost 3 bases and J lost 3; bases outside the gene matches: 11. This CDR3 has 15 amino acids. Germline V gives CDR1 DFQATT, CDR2 SNEGSKA (reference sequence). The DNA for the CDR3 is TGCAGTGCTAGTGATGGGCAGCGGGGCAACTACGAGCAGTACTTC. Its protein product is CSASDGQRGNYEQYF.

This clonotype was recorded many times. The chain uses TRBV15 and TRBJ2-1, with D possibly matching TRBD1 (5 bases). With 0 bases removed from V and 3 bases from J, the gap between germline ends came to 12 bases. The germline gives CDR1 LNHNV, CDR2 YYDKDF (reference sequence). CDR3 length equals 16 residues. CDR3 sequence: CATSRDLTALYNEQFF. CDR3 sequence (DNA): TGTGCCACCAGCAGAGATTTGACAGCGCTCTACAATGAGCAGTTCTTC. The full variable domain, in which reference TRBV15 and TRBJ2-1 provide the parts outside the CDR3, is DAMVIQNPRYQVTQFGKPVTLSCSQTLNHNVMYWYQQKSSQAPKLLFHYYDKDFNNEADTPDNFQSRRPNTSFCFLDIRSPGLGDTAMYLCATSRDLTALYNEQFFGPGTRLTVL.

The chain combines TRBV6-2 or TRBV6-3 with TRBJ2-7; D is possibly TRBD2 (5 bases). CDR1 is MNHEY, CDR2 SVGEGT, per germline. This CDR3 region has 15 residues. The germline V and J ends were trimmed by 5 bases and 0 bases, with 14 bases remaining between them. This CDR3 is CASSPTSHPSYEQYF. CDR3 coding DNA: TGTGCCAGCAGTCCTACTAGTCATCCCTCCTACGAGCAGTACTTC.